What follows are 6 T cell receptor beta chains derived from one specimen sequenced in a study of CD8+CD57+ T cells in acquired aplastic anemia. Genomic DNA was employed as the template in profiling TCR beta VDJ and CDR3. In TCRdb, the reads were re-called with MiXCR into one record per CDR3 protein. The repertoire holds roughly 220,000 distinct CDR3 sequences, with more than 55% as singletons. Previously, flow cytometry had revealed CD8+CD57+ cell expansion in the patients chosen for sequencing. Sequenced: sorted CD4+, CD8+, or CD8+CD57+ T cells (not recorded which) from PBMCs. Every receptor here comes from a human donor with aplastic anemia.

The V gene is TRBV10-3, the J gene TRBJ1-1; D is unresolved. The germline gives CDR1 ENHRY, CDR2 SYGVKD. This CDR3 region has 13 residues. Trimming removed 0 bases from V and 2 bases from J, with 4 bases in between. The CDR3 region is CAISESANTEAFF. DNA of the CDR3: TGTGCCATCAGTGAGTCGGCTAACACTGAAGCTTTCTTT.

The table lists this clonotype with a few counts. The chain has TRBV2 and TRBJ2-1, with D perhaps TRBD1 or TRBD2 (5 bases each). Trimming cost V 6 bases and J 1 base, with 13 bases left between them. The CDR3 contains 15 residues. CDR1 is SNHLY and CDR2 is FYNNEI in the germline V gene. The DNA for the CDR3 is TGTGCCAGCAGCCAGGGACCCGGGTCCTACAATGAGCAGTTCTTC. Residues: CASSQGPGSYNEQFF.

This clonotype has a handful of counts. The V gene is TRBV24-1, the J gene TRBJ1-5; D is unclear. CDR3 length: 14 residues. Germline-derived CDR1 and CDR2 are KGHDR and SFDVKD. V was cut by 3 bases and J by 3 bases, with 8 bases left in between. The CDR3 bases are TGTGCCACCAGTGATGTCGACACCAATCAGCCCCAGCATTTT. This translates into CATSDVDTNQPQHF.

The chain joins TRBV19 to TRBJ2-1; weak D call: TRBD2 (6 bases). This CDR3 is built from 14 residues. Per the germline V gene, CDR1 is LNHDA and CDR2 is SQIVND (reference sequence). Trimming cost V 6 bases and J 6 bases, with 15 bases left between them. The CDR3 loop reads CASSGKVGGNEQFF. As DNA, the CDR3 is TGTGCCAGTAGCGGGAAGGTCGGGGGCAATGAGCAGTTCTTC.

This clonotype showed up just once. V gene TRBV24-1 combines with J gene TRBJ2-5, with D possibly matching TRBD1 (6 bases). V lost 3 bases and J lost 9, with 13 bases in between. The germline V gene encodes CDR1 KGHDR and CDR2 SFDVKD. This CDR3 has 13 amino acids. The CDR3 region is CATSDHTGRPQYF. Written as DNA, the CDR3 is TGTGCCACCAGTGATCACACAGGGCGGCCCCAGTACTTC.

This clonotype was counted ten times or more. The chain has TRBV10-2 and TRBJ2-3; D is uncertain. Germline V CDR1 and CDR2: WSHSY, SAAADI. Trimming pared 8 bases from V and 5 bases from J, leaving 11 bases between. This CDR3 has 12 amino acids. The CDR3 sequence: CASQPPGDTQYF. DNA for the CDR3: TGCGCCAGCCAGCCCCCCGGAGATACGCAGTATTTT.